These T cell receptor beta chains were read from a single sample in a study of response to subunit inactivated influenza vaccine. Each CDR3 protein gets one entry after TCRdb re-called the RT-PCR reads with MiXCR. The data show 750,000 to 850,000 distinct CDR3 sequences, with roughly 20% seen just once and about a tenth held by the top ten. The sample consisted of PBMCs from blood, taken about 5 days after vaccination. These TCRs come from a man aged 45-60 years who received an inactivated influenza vaccine. Each CDR3 is given with its conserved first and last residue. D genes are given only for firm matches. Size values are once, few and many counts, or a class for expanded clones, and some rows have none.

.	TRBD2	TRBV4-2	TRBJ2-1	TGTGCCAGCAGCCAAGTTAGCGGGGGGGTAAAAGGGTCCTACAATGAGCAGTTCTTC	CASSQVSGGVKGSYNEQFF
few	.	TRBV3-1	TRBJ2-2	TGTGCCAGCAGCCAAGGGGCCACGTCGGGGGAGCTGTTTTTT	CASSQGATSGELFF
many	.	TRBV20-1	TRBJ1-5	TGCAGTGCTAGAGCCCCAGACAGATCCAATCAGCCCCAGCATTTT	CSARAPDRSNQPQHF
few	.	TRBV6-1	TRBJ1-1	TGTGCCAGCAGTACAGGGCCCGGACGCGCTTTCTTT	CASSTGPGRAFF
few	.	TRBV7-2	TRBJ1-1	TGTGCCAGCAGCAAGACTCCTAACACTGAAGCTTTCTTT	CASSKTPNTEAFF
.	.	TRBV6-6	TRBJ1-1	TGTGCCAGCAGTTTGTCTCTTGAAGCTTTCTTT	CASSLSLEAFF
.	TRBD2	TRBV20-1	TRBJ2-5	TGCAGTGCTAGAGGGGGAGTAGCGGGAGTCGGGACCCAGTACTTC	CSARGGVAGVGTQYF
many	.	TRBV24-1	TRBJ2-2	TGTGCCACCAGTGATCCGAGAAGGTTTGACACCGGGGAGCTGTTTTTT	CATSDPRRFDTGELFF
.	.	TRBV12-3/TRBV12-4	TRBJ2-3	TGTGCCAGCAGTGCCCAGCGGAGAGATACGCAGTATTTT	CASSAQRRDTQYF
.	TRBD1	TRBV5-1	TRBJ2-7	TGCGCCAGCAGCTGGGGGCCCGGGACAGGTCGCAGGACCAGCTCCTACGAGCAGTACTTC	CASSWGPGTGRRTSSYEQYF
.	.	TRBV27	TRBJ2-1	TGTGCCAGCAGTTTACAGGCTCAGGGGCGGGATGAGCAGTTCTTC	CASSLQAQGRDEQFF
few	.	TRBV4-1	TRBJ1-5	TGCGCCAGCAGCCAAGACGGGGGGTATGGCAATCAGCCCCAGCATTTT	CASSQDGGYGNQPQHF
.	TRBD1	TRBV14	TRBJ2-2	TGTGCCAGCAGCCAAGGAGGGACAGGGATCTTCACCGGGGAGCTGTTTTTT	CASSQGGTGIFTGELFF
.	.	TRBV5-1	TRBJ1-6	TGCGCCAGCAGCGACCGACGCTCGAATTCACCCCTCCACTTT	CASSDRRSNSPLHF
many	TRBD2	TRBV4-3	TRBJ2-1	TGCGCCAGCAGCCAAGATCATTCGGCTAGCGGGAGCAATGAGCAGTTCTTC	CASSQDHSASGSNEQFF
many	.	TRBV7-2	TRBJ1-6	TGTGCCAGCGCCTTGCCCGGGGCAAGTTCACCCCTCCACTTT	CASALPGASSPLHF
.	.	TRBV6-2/TRBV6-3	TRBJ1-5	TGTGCCAGCACTAACACGGGCGGGGGCGCGCAGCCCCAGCATTTT	CASTNTGGGAQPQHF
few	.	TRBV7-2	TRBJ2-5	TGTGCCAGCAGCTTAGGGATCGGGAGATTAGAGACCCAGTACTTC	CASSLGIGRLETQYF
few	.	TRBV2	TRBJ1-5	TGTGCCAGTAGACAGTTTAGCAATCAGCCCCAGCATTTT	CASRQFSNQPQHF
.	.	TRBV20-1	TRBJ2-3	TGCAGTGCTAAAGGGACACAAGCCACAGATACGCAGTATTTT	CSAKGTQATDTQYF
.	.	TRBV5-1	TRBJ2-6	TGCGCCAGCAGCTTGGCCGGGGGATTGTTGATCTCTGGGGCCAACGTCCTGACTTTC	CASSLAGGLLISGANVLTF
many	TRBD2	TRBV20-1	TRBJ2-1	TGCAGTGCTAGAGATGGGAGGGAGAGTTCTTTCAATGAGCAGTTCTTC	CSARDGRESSFNEQFF
.	.	TRBV12-3/TRBV12-4	TRBJ2-7	TGTGCCAGCAGTTTAACAGGACAAACGAGCTCCTACGAGCAGTACTTC	CASSLTGQTSSYEQYF
many	.	TRBV5-1	TRBJ2-7	TGCGCCAGCAGTTCAGGGGGGACCTACGAGCAGTACTTC	CASSSGGTYEQYF
.	TRBD1	TRBV28	TRBJ1-2	TGTGCCAGCAGTTTAACCCAACTGACAGGGGCGTATGGCTACACCTTC	CASSLTQLTGAYGYTF
few	.	TRBV12-3/TRBV12-4	TRBJ2-3	TGTGCCAGCAGTTTAGCGGGACGGTCAGATACGCAGTATTTT	CASSLAGRSDTQYF
few	.	TRBV7-2	TRBJ2-7	TGTGCCAGCAACCCGGGCGGGCCTGGCGAGCAGTACTTC	CASNPGGPGEQYF
.	.	TRBV6-1	TRBJ2-2	TGTGCCATCCGCCTGAACACCGGGGAGCTGTTTTTT	CAIRLNTGELFF
once	.	TRBV20-1	TRBJ2-3	TGCAGTGCTAGAGATGGGCTAGCTCCAGATACGCAGTATTTT	CSARDGLAPDTQYF
many	.	TRBV7-2	TRBJ2-5	TGTGCCAGCAGCTTAGCGACCAAGGGGACCCAGTACTTC	CASSLATKGTQYF
.	.	TRBV20-1	TRBJ2-5	TGCAGTGCTAACCGGGACCTAACGTGGACCCAGTACTTC	CSANRDLTWTQYF
few	TRBD2	TRBV20-1	TRBJ2-3	TGCAGTGCTAGAGATTTCGCGGGGGAGACAGATACGCAGTATTTT	CSARDFAGETDTQYF
.	TRBD1	TRBV11-2	TRBJ2-7	TGTGCCAGCAGTCGCGGGACAGGGGGCTTCTACGAGCAGTACTTC	CASSRGTGGFYEQYF
many	TRBD1	TRBV5-1	TRBJ2-1	TGCGCCAGCGGAAAATTGGGGCACGGGACAGAACGCTACAATGAGCAGTTCTTC	CASGKLGHGTERYNEQFF
few	TRBD2	TRBV3-1	TRBJ2-1	TGTGCCAGCAGGTCAGGACTAGCGGGAACCAAAGTGACCCTCTACAATGAGCAGTTCTTC	CASRSGLAGTKVTLYNEQFF